This T cell receptor beta chain was identified in a study of identical twins. Donors uniformly comprised healthy Caucasians. This CDR3 has 13 amino acids. This clonotype came up a few times. One junction end does not reproduce the germline sequence, and a read error may be involved. A universal primer site was added by template switching, and unique molecular identifiers were carried by the cDNA. TCRdb processed the 5' RACE reads anew with MiXCR; each CDR3 protein has one entry. Among about 720,000 distinct CDR3 sequences listed, 18% were seen once. Another study also made use of these data, one on T cells expressing NK-cell markers. From that second work: Within the sequenced cohort of eight donors, seven exhibited HCMV seropositivity and one was seronegative. Of the CD8+ T cell pool in over 5 donors, roughly 1.0-7.5% was accounted for by dominant NKG2C+ clonotypes.

The receptor was derived from a woman aged 18 to 35 in good health. What was sequenced was PBMCs. The chain couples TRBV12-3 or TRBV12-4 to TRBJ2-2; 12 positions agree with TRBD2. CDR3 protein: CASSLAGGAELFF. CDR3 bases: TGTGCCAGCAGTCTAGCGGGGGGGGCGGAGCTGTTTTTT.